This TCR beta chain was found in a study of shared clonotypes between healthy human individuals (dated by TCRdb to 2019 to 2021). With respect to the entire study: Two women and a few men aged 18 to 49 years were included in the cohort. For each donor, CD4 naive and CD4 memory were each run on three plates, CD8 naive on two plates, and CD8 memory on one plate. Different laboratories and diverse techniques were used to prepare libraries and sequence TCR repertoires, to increase sequencing depth and limit assay-specific biases. Per donor, leukapheresis produced somewhere between about 0.85 and 9.5 billion PBMCs. Blood TCR repertoires of roughly five healthy adults were deeply sequenced to estimate repertoire size and the extent of clonotype sharing between individuals.

Overall study results and their limits: Sampling was limited to blood, and TCR repertoires in tissue likely differ from TCR repertoires in blood. About 5% of naive CD4, more than 3% of naive CD8, 2.3% of memory CD4, and about 0.4% of memory CD8 clonotypes were shared across a few donors. Pairwise subsampling led to the expectation that sequencing depth would affect the degree of clonotype sharing among donors. Because the study included only a small number of donors, the genetic and exposure-history diversity represented was limited. Larger estimated clonotype richness was generally found for naive subsets than for memory subsets. Even with the large sequencing depth, rarefaction of the sorted-subset datasets indicated that sequencing was incomplete. Higher generation probabilities were observed for clonotypes shared by all four sorted-subset donors than for non-shared clonotypes.

A remark on this clone: There is no known antigen for this receptor. Per-nucleotide qualities are absent, and no much larger clonotype sits a single base away.

Sequences SGHVS (CDR1) and FNYEAQ (CDR2) are obtained from the germline V gene. Including the terminal cysteine and phenylalanine, the CDR3 comprises 13 residues. The read is trimmed to its CDR3 DNA, 39 bases read in frame from base 1. The trim is 1 base for V and 15 bases for J, with a gap of 17 bases between the germline ends. Using the deep immunoSEQ assay, multiplex PCR amplified TCR CDR3 regions from genomic DNA. Genomic DNA extracted from each cell subset was distributed evenly over all wells of several immunoSEQ 96-well plates, and each plate served as one replicate. For sorted subsets, approximately 200 ng of genomic DNA, equivalent to some 33,000 T cell genomes, went into each replicate PCR. Purified libraries were quantified with a Qubit 3.0 fluorometer, sized on a Bioanalyzer 2100, and re-quantified with the KAPA Library Quantification kit. Each immunoSEQ 96-well plate was sequenced on its own single-read 150-cycle Illumina NextSeq 550 flow cell. In the source study's methods: The immunoSEQ output contained only junctional sequences without quality scores, so filtering could not match that applied to full-length reads. To assign V/J genes and CDR3, sequences were annotated against IMGT germline references using PyIR, a Python wrapper for IgBLAST v1.9. Reads were filtered out if the reads had weak V/J assignments (E-value above 1e-6), no CDR3, stop codons, out-of-frame junctions, or ambiguous translated residues. A V3J clonotype was defined by an identical inferred V gene, J gene, and CDR3 amino acid sequence. To compute the percentage overlap between repertoires, the number of shared unique clonotypes was divided by the size of the smaller repertoire. Repertoire richness was assessed with RTK rarefaction, the Chao1 estimator, and Recon v2.1 estimates of unobserved clonotypes. Generation probabilities were computed with OLGA for all TCRbeta clonotypes obtained by the gDNA method from several donors. This is the immuneACCESS table as TCRdb keeps it, with only in-frame sequences that have V and J called. A part of the clones is gone; compared with another copy, unresolved V genes explain less than half, and the rest is unexplained. That table is the source of V, J and clone size, and D and trimming were worked out from the DNA. This sample holds under 2,000,000 clones; approximately 94% were observed only once. The top ten constitute around 1% of the sample.

CD8 naive samples were CD45RO-negative cells positively selected for CCR7, giving a CD45RA+CCR7+ population that excluded TemRA cells. The donors were healthy, HIV-negative adults with no recently reported acute infections or vaccinations. Every donor was a Caucasian adult residing in Nashville, Tennessee, USA. Blood was collected by leukapheresis, and PBMCs were isolated by Ficoll-Histopaque density gradient centrifugation and then cryopreserved in liquid nitrogen vapor phase. Purity and quantity of every magnetically sorted T cell population were checked by analytical flow cytometry. Genomic DNA was isolated from each sorted fraction and quantified by UV absorbance on a Nanodrop 2000c.

Input material: naive CD8+ T cells sorted from blood. Explained via the paper, the cell subset or site label denotes: CD45RA+CCR7+. This chain joins TRBV7-6 to TRBJ2-3, with a weak D call of TRBD2 (6 bases match). This clonotype was obtained from a man aged 18 to 30 in good health. The CDR3: CASSLVGGEVGYF. The nucleotide sequence reads TGTGCCAGCAGCTTAGTCGGGGGTGAAGTTGGATATTTT.